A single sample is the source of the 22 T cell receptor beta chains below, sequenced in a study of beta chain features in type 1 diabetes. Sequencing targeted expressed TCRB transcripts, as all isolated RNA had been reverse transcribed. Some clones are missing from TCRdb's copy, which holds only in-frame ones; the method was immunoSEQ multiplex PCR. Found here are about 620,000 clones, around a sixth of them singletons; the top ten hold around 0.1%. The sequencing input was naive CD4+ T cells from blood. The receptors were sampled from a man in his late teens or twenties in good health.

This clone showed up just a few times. CDR3 bases: TGTGCCAGCAGCTTGGGACAGGGAAGGGACATTCAGTACTTC. It encodes CASSLGQGRDIQYF. The chain links TRBV5-4 to TRBJ2-4; 7 bases match TRBD1. The germline V gene has CDR1 SGHNT and CDR2 YYREEE (reference sequence). The V and J ends lost 0 bases and 8 bases, in that order; junction bases with no gene match: 5. CDR3 length: 14 residues. The whole variable domain, remainder taken from reference TRBV5-4 and TRBJ2-4, is ETGVTQSPTHLIKTRGQQVTLRCSSQSGHNTVSWYQQALGQGPQFIFQYYREEENGRGNFPPRFSGLQFPNYSSELNVNALELDDSALYLCASSLGQGRDIQYFGAGTRLSVL.

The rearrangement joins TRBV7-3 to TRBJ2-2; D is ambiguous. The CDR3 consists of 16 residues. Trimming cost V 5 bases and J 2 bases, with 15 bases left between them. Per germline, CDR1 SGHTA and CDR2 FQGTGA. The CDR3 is CASSPLRADNTGELFF. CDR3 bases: TGTGCCAGCAGCCCACTGCGTGCGGATAACACCGGGGAGCTGTTTTTT.

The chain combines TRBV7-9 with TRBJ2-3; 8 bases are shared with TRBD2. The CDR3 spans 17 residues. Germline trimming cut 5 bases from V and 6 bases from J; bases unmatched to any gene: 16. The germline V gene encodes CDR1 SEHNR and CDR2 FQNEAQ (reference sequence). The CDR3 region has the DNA TGTGCCAGCAGCCTCGGACTAGCAATGGGGAAAGGGGATACGCAGTATTTT. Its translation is CASSLGLAMGKGDTQYF.

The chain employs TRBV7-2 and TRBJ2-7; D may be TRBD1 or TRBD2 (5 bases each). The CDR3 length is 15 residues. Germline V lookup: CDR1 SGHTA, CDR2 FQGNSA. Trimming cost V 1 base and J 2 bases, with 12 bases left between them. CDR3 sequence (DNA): TGTGCCAGCAGCTTAGGGGGGATTCAAGCCTACGAGCAGTACTTC. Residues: CASSLGGIQAYEQYF.

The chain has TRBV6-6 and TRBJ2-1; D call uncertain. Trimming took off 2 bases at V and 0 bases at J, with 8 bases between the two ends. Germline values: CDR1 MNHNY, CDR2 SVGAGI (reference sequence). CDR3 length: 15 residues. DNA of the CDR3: TGTGCCAGCAGTTACAAGGGCAGCTCCTACAATGAGCAGTTCTTC. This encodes CASSYKGSSYNEQFF.

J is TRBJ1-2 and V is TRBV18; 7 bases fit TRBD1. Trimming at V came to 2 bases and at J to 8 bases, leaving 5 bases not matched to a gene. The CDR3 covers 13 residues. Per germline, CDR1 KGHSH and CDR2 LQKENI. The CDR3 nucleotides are TGTGCCAGCTCACCAGACAGGGTTAACGGCTACACCTTC. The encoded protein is CASSPDRVNGYTF.

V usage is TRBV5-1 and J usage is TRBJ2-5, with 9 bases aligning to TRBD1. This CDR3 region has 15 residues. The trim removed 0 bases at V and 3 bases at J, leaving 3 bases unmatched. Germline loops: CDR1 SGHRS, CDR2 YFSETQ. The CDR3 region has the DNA TGCGCCAGCAGCTTGGGACAGGGGGGCGAAGAGACCCAGTACTTC. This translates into CASSLGQGGEETQYF.

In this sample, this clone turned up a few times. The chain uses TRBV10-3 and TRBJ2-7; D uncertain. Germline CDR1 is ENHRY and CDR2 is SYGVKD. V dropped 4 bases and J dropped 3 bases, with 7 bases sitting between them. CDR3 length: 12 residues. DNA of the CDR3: TGTGCCATCAGTGCGGTCAGCTACGAGCAGTACTTC. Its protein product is CAISAVSYEQYF.

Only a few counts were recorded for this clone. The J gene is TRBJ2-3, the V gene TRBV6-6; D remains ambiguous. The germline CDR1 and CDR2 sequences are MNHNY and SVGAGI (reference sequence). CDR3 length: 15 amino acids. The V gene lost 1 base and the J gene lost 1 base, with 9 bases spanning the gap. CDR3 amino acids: CASSYWGLGTDTQYF. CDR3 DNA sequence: TGTGCCAGCAGTTACTGGGGATTAGGCACAGATACGCAGTATTTT.

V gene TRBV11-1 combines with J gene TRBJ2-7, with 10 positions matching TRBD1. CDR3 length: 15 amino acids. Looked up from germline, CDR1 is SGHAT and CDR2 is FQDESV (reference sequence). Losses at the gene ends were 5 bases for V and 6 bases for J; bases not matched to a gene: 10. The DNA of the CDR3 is TGTGCCAGCAGCCCCCATGGGACAGGGGCATCCGAGCAGTACTTC. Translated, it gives CASSPHGTGASEQYF.

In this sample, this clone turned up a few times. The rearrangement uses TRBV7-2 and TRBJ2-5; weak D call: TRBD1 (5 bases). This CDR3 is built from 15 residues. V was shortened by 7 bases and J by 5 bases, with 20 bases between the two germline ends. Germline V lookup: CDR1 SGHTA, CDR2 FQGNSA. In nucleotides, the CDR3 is TGTGCCAGCAACATAAAGGGGCAGTTTCCCGAGACCCAGTACTTC. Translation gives CASNIKGQFPETQYF.

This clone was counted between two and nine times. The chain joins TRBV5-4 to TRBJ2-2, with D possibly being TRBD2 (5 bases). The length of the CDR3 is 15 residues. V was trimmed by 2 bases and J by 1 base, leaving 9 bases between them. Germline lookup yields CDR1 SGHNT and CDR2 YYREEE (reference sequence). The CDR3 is CASSLTGVNTGELFF. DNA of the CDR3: TGTGCCAGCAGCTTAACCGGGGTGAACACCGGGGAGCTGTTTTTT.

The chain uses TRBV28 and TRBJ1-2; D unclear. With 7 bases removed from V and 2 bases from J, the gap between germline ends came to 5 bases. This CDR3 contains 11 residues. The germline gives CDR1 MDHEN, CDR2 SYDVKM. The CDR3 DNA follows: TGTGCCAGCAACGCCAACTATGGCTACACCTTC. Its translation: CASNANYGYTF.

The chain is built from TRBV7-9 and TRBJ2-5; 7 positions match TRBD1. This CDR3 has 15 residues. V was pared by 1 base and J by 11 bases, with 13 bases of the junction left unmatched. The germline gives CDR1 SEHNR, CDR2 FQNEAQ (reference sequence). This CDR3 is CASSLELQGSREQYF. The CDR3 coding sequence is TGTGCCAGCAGCTTAGAGTTACAGGGGTCCAGGGAGCAGTACTTC.

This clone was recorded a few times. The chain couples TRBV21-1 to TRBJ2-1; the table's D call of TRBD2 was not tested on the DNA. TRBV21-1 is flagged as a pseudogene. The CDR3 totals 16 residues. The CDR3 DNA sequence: TGTGCCAGCAGCATCGGACTAGCGGGAGGGAAAGATGAGCAGTTCTTC. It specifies CASSIGLAGGKDEQFF.

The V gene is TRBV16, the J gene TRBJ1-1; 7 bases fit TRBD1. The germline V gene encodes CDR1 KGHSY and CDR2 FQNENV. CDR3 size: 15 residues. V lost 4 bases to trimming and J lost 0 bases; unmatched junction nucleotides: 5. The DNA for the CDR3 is TGTGCCAGCAGCCGGGGACAGAGAATGAACACTGAAGCTTTCTTT. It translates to CASSRGQRMNTEAFF.

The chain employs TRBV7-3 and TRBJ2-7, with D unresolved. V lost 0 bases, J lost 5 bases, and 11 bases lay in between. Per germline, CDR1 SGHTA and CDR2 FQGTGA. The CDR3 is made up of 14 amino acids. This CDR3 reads CASSLTPGGHEQYF. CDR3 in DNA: TGTGCCAGCAGCTTAACGCCGGGCGGCCACGAGCAGTACTTC. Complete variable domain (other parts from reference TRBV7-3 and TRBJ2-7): GAGVSQTPSNKVTEKGKYVELRCDPISGHTALYWYRQSLGQGPEFLIYFQGTGAADDSGLPNDRFFAVRPEGSVSTLKIQRTERGDSAVYLCASSLTPGGHEQYFGPGTRLTVT.

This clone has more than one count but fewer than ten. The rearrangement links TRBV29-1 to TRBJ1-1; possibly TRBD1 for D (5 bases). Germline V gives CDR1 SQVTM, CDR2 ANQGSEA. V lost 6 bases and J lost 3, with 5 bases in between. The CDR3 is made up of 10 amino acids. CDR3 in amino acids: CSVQDTEAFF. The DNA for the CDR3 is TGCAGCGTACAGGACACTGAAGCTTTCTTT.

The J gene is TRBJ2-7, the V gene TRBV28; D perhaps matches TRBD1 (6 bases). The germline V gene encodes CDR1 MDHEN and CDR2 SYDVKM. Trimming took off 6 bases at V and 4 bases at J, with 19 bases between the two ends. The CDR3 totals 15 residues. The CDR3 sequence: CASRPNRALPYEQYF. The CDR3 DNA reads TGTGCCAGCAGGCCTAACAGGGCCCTCCCTTACGAGCAGTACTTC.

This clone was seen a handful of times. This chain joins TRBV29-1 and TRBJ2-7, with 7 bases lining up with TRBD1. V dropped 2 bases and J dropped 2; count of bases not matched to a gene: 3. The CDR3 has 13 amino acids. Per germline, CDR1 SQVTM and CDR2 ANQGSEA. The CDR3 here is CSVERTGTYEQYF. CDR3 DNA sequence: TGCAGCGTTGAAAGGACAGGCACCTACGAGCAGTACTTC.

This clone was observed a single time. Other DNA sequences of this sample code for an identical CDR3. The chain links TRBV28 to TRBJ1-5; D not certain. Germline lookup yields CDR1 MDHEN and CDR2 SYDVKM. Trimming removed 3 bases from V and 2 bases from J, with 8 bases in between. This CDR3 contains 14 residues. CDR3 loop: CASSLGGGNQPQHF. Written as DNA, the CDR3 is TGTGCCAGCAGTTTGGGAGGTGGCAATCAGCCCCAGCATTTT.

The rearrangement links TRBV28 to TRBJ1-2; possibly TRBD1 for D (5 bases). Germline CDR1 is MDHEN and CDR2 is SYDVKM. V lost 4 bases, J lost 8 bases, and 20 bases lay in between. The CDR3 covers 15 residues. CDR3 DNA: TGTGCCAGCAGTTGGTCGGATGGGGCTATTGGGGGCTACACCTTC. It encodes CASSWSDGAIGGYTF.